The clone carrying this T cell receptor (beta chain) was observed a few times. The antigen remains undetermined. The data are from a study of cytomegalovirus exposure and HLA in healthy donors. About the study: In a later analysis, it was reported that the 120 validation repertoires had been produced on the same platform as the 550 to 850 repertoires belonging to the first cohort.

This CDR3 comprises 15 residues. The junction had 0 bases not matched to a gene; V was cut back by 2 bases and J by 3 bases. Germline-derived CDR1 and CDR2 are MDHEN and SYDVKM. Broader study findings: The study flagged fewer than 200 TCR beta chains as cytomegalovirus-associated.

Sequencing used immunoSEQ multiplex PCR; TCRdb keeps in-frame clones, though not all of them. Of about 120,000 clones listed, roughly 90% were seen once; the top ten hold about 6.9%. The chain is built from TRBV28 and TRBJ2-7; 14 positions agree with TRBD2. The sequence was collected from a woman younger than 30 in good health and CMV-seropositive. Sequenced material: PBMCs. CDR3 sequence: CASSLGLAGGYEQYF. The CDR3 region has the DNA TGTGCCAGCAGTTTAGGACTAGCGGGGGGCTACGAGCAGTACTTC.